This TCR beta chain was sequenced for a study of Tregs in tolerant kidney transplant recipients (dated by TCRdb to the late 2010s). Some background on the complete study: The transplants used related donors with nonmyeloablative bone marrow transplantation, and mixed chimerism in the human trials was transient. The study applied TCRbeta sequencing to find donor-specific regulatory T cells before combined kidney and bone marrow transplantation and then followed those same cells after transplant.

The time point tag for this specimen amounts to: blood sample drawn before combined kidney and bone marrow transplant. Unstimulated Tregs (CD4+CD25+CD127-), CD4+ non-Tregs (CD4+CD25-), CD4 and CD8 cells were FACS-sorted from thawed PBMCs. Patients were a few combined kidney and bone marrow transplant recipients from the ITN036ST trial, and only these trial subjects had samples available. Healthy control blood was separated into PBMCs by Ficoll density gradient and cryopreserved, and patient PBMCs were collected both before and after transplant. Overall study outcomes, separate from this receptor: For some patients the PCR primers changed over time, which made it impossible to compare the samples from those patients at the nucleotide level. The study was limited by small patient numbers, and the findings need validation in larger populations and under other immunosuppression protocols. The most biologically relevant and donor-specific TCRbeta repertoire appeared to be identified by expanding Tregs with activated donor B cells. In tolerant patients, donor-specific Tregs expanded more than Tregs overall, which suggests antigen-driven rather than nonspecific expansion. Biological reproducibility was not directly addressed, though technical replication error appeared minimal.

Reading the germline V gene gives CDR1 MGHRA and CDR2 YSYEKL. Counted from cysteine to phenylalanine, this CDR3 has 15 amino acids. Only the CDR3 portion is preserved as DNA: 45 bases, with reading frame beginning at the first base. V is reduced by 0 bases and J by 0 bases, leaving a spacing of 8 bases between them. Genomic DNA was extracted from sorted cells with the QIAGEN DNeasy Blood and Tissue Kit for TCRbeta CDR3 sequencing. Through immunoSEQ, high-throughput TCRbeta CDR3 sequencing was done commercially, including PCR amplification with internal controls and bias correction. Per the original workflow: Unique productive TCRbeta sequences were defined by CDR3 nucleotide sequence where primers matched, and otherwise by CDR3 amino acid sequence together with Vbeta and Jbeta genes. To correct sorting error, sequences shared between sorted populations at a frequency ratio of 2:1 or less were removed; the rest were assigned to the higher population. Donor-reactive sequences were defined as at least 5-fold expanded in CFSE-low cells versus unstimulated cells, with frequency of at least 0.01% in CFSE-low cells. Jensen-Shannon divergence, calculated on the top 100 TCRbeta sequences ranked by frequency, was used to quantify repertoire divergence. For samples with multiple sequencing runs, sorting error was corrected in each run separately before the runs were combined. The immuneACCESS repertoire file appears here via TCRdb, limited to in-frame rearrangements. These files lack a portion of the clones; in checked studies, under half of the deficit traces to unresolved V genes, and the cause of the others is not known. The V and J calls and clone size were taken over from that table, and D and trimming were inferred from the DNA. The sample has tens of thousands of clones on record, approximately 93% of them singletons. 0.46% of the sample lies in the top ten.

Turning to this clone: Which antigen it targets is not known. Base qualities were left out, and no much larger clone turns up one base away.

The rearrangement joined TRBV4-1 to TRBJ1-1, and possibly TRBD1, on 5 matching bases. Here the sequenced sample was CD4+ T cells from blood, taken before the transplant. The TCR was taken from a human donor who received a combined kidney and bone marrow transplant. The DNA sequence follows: TGCGCCAGCAGCCAAGAAGGGGCCATGAACACTGAAGCTTTCTTT. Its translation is CASSQEGAMNTEAFF.